These T cell receptor beta chains were read from a single sample in a study of blood T cell repertoires in COVID-19. Profiled with immunoSEQ multiplex PCR; TCRdb holds only in-frame clones, not every one. The data contain roughly 240,000 clones, roughly 86% of them singletons. The sequencing input was peripheral blood. The receptors come from a woman aged 60-70 years who had recovered from COVID-19. Each CDR3 is given with its conserved first and last residue. D genes are given only for firm matches. Rows give clone size only sometimes, using once, few, many, or a class for an expanded clone.

CDR3 DNA: TGTGCCAGTAGACCAGCGGGGGGTTTCAATGAGCAGTTCTTC; CDR3 protein: CASRPAGGFNEQFF; J gene: TRBJ2-1; clone size: NA; D gene: TRBD2; V gene: TRBV19
CDR3 DNA: TGTGCCAGTAGTATCGGGGTTAGCACAGATACGCAGTATTTT; CDR3 protein: CASSIGVSTDTQYF; J gene: TRBJ2-3; clone size: NA; D gene: NA; V gene: TRBV19
CDR3 DNA: TGTGCCAGCAGCTTAACTGCGGGGTACAATTCACCCCTCCACTTT; CDR3 protein: CASSLTAGYNSPLHF; J gene: TRBJ1-6; clone size: NA; D gene: NA; V gene: TRBV7-3
CDR3 DNA: TGTGCCAGCAGCTTAGTGGTCAGGGCGACTCCAAACTATGGCTACACCTTC; CDR3 protein: CASSLVVRATPNYGYTF; J gene: TRBJ1-2; clone size: many; D gene: NA; V gene: TRBV7-8
CDR3 DNA: TGCAGCGTTAGGATAAGGACAGGATCCCACAATGAGCAGTTCTTC; CDR3 protein: CSVRIRTGSHNEQFF; J gene: TRBJ2-1; clone size: NA; D gene: TRBD1; V gene: TRBV29-1
CDR3 DNA: TGTGCCAGCAGCGTAGGGGTAGGGGAGGCCACTGAAGCTTTCTTT; CDR3 protein: CASSVGVGEATEAFF; J gene: TRBJ1-1; clone size: NA; D gene: NA; V gene: TRBV9
CDR3 DNA: TGTGCCAGCAGTCCCGACAGTACCTACGAGCAGTACTTC; CDR3 protein: CASSPDSTYEQYF; J gene: TRBJ2-7; clone size: NA; D gene: NA; V gene: TRBV12-3/TRBV12-4
CDR3 DNA: TGTGCCAGCACTCCCTTAGCGGGGGGGATCTACGAGCAGTACTTC; CDR3 protein: CASTPLAGGIYEQYF; J gene: TRBJ2-7; clone size: NA; D gene: TRBD2; V gene: TRBV28
CDR3 DNA: TGTGCCACCAGTGACATGACAGAAAACACAGATACGCAGTATTTT; CDR3 protein: CATSDMTENTDTQYF; J gene: TRBJ2-3; clone size: NA; D gene: NA; V gene: TRBV24-1
CDR3 DNA: TGCGCCAGCAGCTTGGCCTTCTTTGCAGGGGTTGGAAACACCATATATTTT; CDR3 protein: CASSLAFFAGVGNTIYF; J gene: TRBJ1-3; clone size: NA; D gene: NA; V gene: TRBV5-1
CDR3 DNA: TGTGCCAGCAGTGACCCCGCAGATACGCAGTATTTT; CDR3 protein: CASSDPADTQYF; J gene: TRBJ2-3; clone size: NA; D gene: NA; V gene: TRBV2
CDR3 DNA: TGTGCCAGTAGTTTTTTCGTCGAGGGGGCTTCAGAGCAGTACTTC; CDR3 protein: CASSFFVEGASEQYF; J gene: TRBJ2-7; clone size: NA; D gene: TRBD1; V gene: TRBV19
CDR3 DNA: TGCGCCAGCAGCCCGGGACTAGCGGGCCTCAATGAGCAGTTCTTC; CDR3 protein: CASSPGLAGLNEQFF; J gene: TRBJ2-1; clone size: many; D gene: TRBD2; V gene: TRBV4-1
CDR3 DNA: TGTGCCAGCAGGGGAGGGGAGGCTGGAAACACCATATATTTT; CDR3 protein: CASRGGEAGNTIYF; J gene: TRBJ1-3; clone size: NA; D gene: NA; V gene: TRBV28